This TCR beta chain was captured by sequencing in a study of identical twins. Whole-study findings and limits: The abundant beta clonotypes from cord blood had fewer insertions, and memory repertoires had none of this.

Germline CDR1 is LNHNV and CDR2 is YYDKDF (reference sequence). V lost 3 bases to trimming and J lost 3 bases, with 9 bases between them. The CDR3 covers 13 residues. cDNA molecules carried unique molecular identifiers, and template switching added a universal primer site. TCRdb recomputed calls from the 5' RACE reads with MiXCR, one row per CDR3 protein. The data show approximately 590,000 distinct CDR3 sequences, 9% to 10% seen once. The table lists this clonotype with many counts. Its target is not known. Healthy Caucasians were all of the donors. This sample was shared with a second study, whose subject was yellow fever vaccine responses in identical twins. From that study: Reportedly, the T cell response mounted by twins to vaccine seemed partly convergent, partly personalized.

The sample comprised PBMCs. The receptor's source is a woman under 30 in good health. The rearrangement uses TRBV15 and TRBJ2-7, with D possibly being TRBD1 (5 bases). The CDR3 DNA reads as TGTGCCACCAGCAGTAGTAGGGGCTACGAGCAGTACTTC. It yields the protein CATSSSRGYEQYF.